These 4 T cell receptor beta chains were all obtained from the same sample, sequenced in a study of control samples from healthy donors and cancer patients. Profiled with immunoSEQ multiplex PCR; TCRdb holds only in-frame clones, not every one. This sample carries 150,000 to 200,000 clones, 94% of them seen once, and the ten largest clones take 1.3% to 1.5%. The sample consisted of blood. These receptors came from a woman aged 18-29 years in good health.

The J gene is TRBJ1-1, the V gene TRBV19, with no clear D. From germline, CDR1 is LNHDA and CDR2 SQIVND (reference sequence). The CDR3 sequence is 14 residues long. V lost 1 base and J 4 bases, leaving 10 bases between the germline ends. This chain's CDR3 is CASSIGGFGTEAFF. CDR3 bases: TGTGCCAGTAGTATAGGAGGGTTCGGCACTGAAGCTTTCTTT.

The chain carries TRBV19 and TRBJ1-5; TRBD1 agrees at 7 bases. This CDR3 contains 17 residues. The germline CDR1 and CDR2 sequences are LNHDA and SQIVND (reference sequence). V trimming: 10 bases; J trimming: 4 bases; junction bases outside the gene matches: 19. The CDR3 nucleotides are TGTGCCACAAGGGGGCCAAGAGGCAGCCCCAGGAATCAGCCCCAGCATTTT. Amino acids: CATRGPRGSPRNQPQHF.

The chain is built from TRBV12-5 and TRBJ2-1; 9 nucleotides align to TRBD2. CDR1 LGHNT and CDR2 FRNRAP come from the germline V gene. Trimming took 6 bases from V and 6 from J; bases not matched to a gene: 6. The CDR3 consists of 14 residues. This CDR3 reads CASGIAGVGNEQFF. The CDR3 DNA follows: TGTGCTAGTGGCATAGCGGGAGTTGGCAATGAGCAGTTCTTC.

This clone was observed a single time. CDR3: CASSFNRQGPSRDTQYF. The DNA of the CDR3 is TGTGCCAGCAGTTTTAATCGGCAAGGTCCCTCGAGAGATACGCAGTATTTT. The chain is built from TRBV27 and TRBJ2-3; D is uncertain. V was trimmed by 3 bases and J by 5 bases, leaving 21 bases between them. Germline CDR1 MNHEY, CDR2 SMNVEV (reference sequence). The CDR3 runs to 17 residues.